These T cell receptor beta chains were read from a single sample in a study of Ad26.COV2.S vaccination and SARS-CoV-2 variants. Generated by immunoSEQ multiplex PCR, the TCRdb table keeps only in-frame clones and is missing some. Of more than 300,000 clones in the sample, 86% were seen once. This specimen was peripheral blood, taken in a trial of Ad26.COV2.S vaccine versus placebo. Receptors originate from a person between 18 and 65 years old who received the Ad26.COV2.S COVID-19 vaccine or a placebo. CDR3s include the opening cysteine and the closing phenylalanine or tryptophan. The order of the fields is clone size, V gene, J gene, D gene, CDR3 protein, CDR3 DNA. The D gene is left open where the match is weak. The listing skips clone size in some rows; elsewhere it reads once, few, many or a size class.

size: NA; V: TRBV9; J: TRBJ2-3; D: NA; CDR3: CASSRVEDTQYF; DNA: TGTGCCAGCTCCCGAGTAGAAGATACGCAGTATTTT
size: NA; V: TRBV7-7; J: TRBJ1-5; D: NA; CDR3: CASSFERSRGRNGNQPQHF; DNA: TGTGCTAGCAGCTTCGAAAGATCGCGGGGAAGAAATGGGAATCAGCCCCAGCATTTT
size: once; V: TRBV15; J: TRBJ1-1; D: NA; CDR3: CATSRDTEAFF; DNA: TGTGCCACCAGCAGAGATACTGAAGCTTTCTTT
size: NA; V: TRBV4-3; J: TRBJ2-5; D: TRBD2; CDR3: CASSQTKGLAGSLRETQYF; DNA: TGCGCCAGCAGCCAAACGAAGGGACTAGCGGGCTCTTTGAGAGAGACCCAGTACTTC
size: NA; V: TRBV6-2/TRBV6-3; J: TRBJ2-7; D: TRBD1; CDR3: CASSHLYPGQGTLYEQYF; DNA: TGTGCCAGCAGTCACCTCTACCCGGGACAGGGGACCCTCTACGAGCAGTACTTC
size: NA; V: TRBV7-6; J: TRBJ2-2; D: NA; CDR3: CASSLGSGLTTNTGELFF; DNA: TGTGCCAGCAGCTTAGGCTCGGGTTTGACGACGAATACCGGGGAGCTGTTTTTT
size: NA; V: TRBV5-1; J: TRBJ2-7; D: NA; CDR3: CASGATLSYEQYF; DNA: TGCGCCAGCGGGGCCACCCTCTCCTACGAGCAGTACTTC
size: few; V: TRBV6-5; J: TRBJ1-5; D: NA; CDR3: CASRLDRTSNQPQHF; DNA: TGTGCCAGCAGACTCGACAGGACGAGCAATCAGCCCCAGCATTTT
size: NA; V: TRBV5-8; J: TRBJ2-1; D: NA; CDR3: CASSFRGMSSYNEQFF; DNA: TGTGCCAGCAGCTTCCGGGGCATGAGCTCCTACAATGAGCAGTTCTTC
size: NA; V: TRBV12-5; J: TRBJ1-2; D: NA; CDR3: CASGLVLARNRDLSGTYGYTF; DNA: TGTGCTAGTGGTTTGGTATTGGCGAGAAACAGGGACCTATCGGGGACCTATGGCTACACCTTC
size: NA; V: TRBV5-1; J: TRBJ1-5; D: NA; CDR3: CASSLGGVGQPQHF; DNA: TGCGCCAGCAGCTTGGGTGGGGTTGGGCAGCCCCAGCATTTT
size: NA; V: TRBV10-3; J: TRBJ2-7; D: TRBD2; CDR3: CAISERGGSYEQYF; DNA: TGTGCCATCAGTGAGCGGGGGGGCTCCTACGAGCAGTACTTC
size: NA; V: TRBV24-1; J: TRBJ2-5; D: TRBD2; CDR3: CATSDGPVTAGRETQYF; DNA: TGTGCCACCAGTGATGGCCCGGTGACAGCGGGGCGAGAGACCCAGTACTTC
size: NA; V: TRBV5-1; J: TRBJ1-2; D: NA; CDR3: CASSMGQNYGYTF; DNA: TGCGCCAGCAGCATGGGGCAGAACTATGGCTACACCTTC
size: NA; V: TRBV11-2; J: TRBJ1-1; D: TRBD1; CDR3: CASSRTGHRDTEAFF; DNA: TGTGCCAGCAGCCGGACAGGTCATCGGGACACTGAAGCTTTCTTT
size: once; V: TRBV14; J: TRBJ2-3; D: TRBD1; CDR3: CASSQEGGRQGAFTDTQYF; DNA: TGTGCCAGCAGCCAAGAAGGAGGGCGACAGGGGGCGTTCACAGATACGCAGTATTTT
size: NA; V: TRBV5-1; J: TRBJ1-5; D: NA; CDR3: CASSLDGGAGQPQHF; DNA: TGCGCCAGCAGCTTGGATGGGGGGGCCGGGCAGCCCCAGCATTTT
size: NA; V: TRBV6-2/TRBV6-3; J: TRBJ1-2; D: TRBD1; CDR3: CASSYPWDRLSRNYGYTF; DNA: TGTGCCAGCAGTTACCCCTGGGACAGACTATCAAGAAACTATGGCTACACCTTC
size: NA; V: TRBV6-5; J: TRBJ2-7; D: NA; CDR3: CASSYTGSYEQYF; DNA: TGTGCCAGCAGTTATACAGGGTCCTACGAGCAGTACTTC
size: NA; V: TRBV6-2/TRBV6-3; J: TRBJ2-3; D: NA; CDR3: CASSYVDTQYF; DNA: TGTGCCAGCAGTTACGTCGATACGCAGTATTTT
size: NA; V: TRBV7-2; J: TRBJ1-2; D: TRBD1; CDR3: CASSTLTGLVNYGYTF; DNA: TGTGCCAGCAGCACGTTGACAGGGTTGGTAAACTATGGCTACACCTTC
size: NA; V: TRBV7-2; J: TRBJ1-5; D: TRBD1; CDR3: CASSTRTGQNQPQHF; DNA: TGTGCCAGCAGCACCCGGACAGGGCAAAATCAGCCCCAGCATTTT
size: NA; V: TRBV6-1; J: TRBJ2-7; D: TRBD1; CDR3: CASSDQGAYEQYF; DNA: TGTGCCAGCAGTGACCAGGGGGCCTACGAGCAGTACTTC
size: NA; V: TRBV7-2; J: TRBJ1-2; D: TRBD1; CDR3: CASGRGANYGYTF; DNA: TGTGCCAGCGGCAGGGGGGCTAACTATGGCTACACCTTC
size: NA; V: TRBV5-4; J: TRBJ2-5; D: TRBD1; CDR3: CASSLPQGAQETQYF; DNA: TGTGCCAGCAGCTTGCCACAGGGGGCCCAAGAGACCCAGTACTTC
size: NA; V: TRBV4-2; J: TRBJ1-5; D: NA; CDR3: CASSQDPDRTNQPQHF; DNA: TGTGCCAGCAGCCAAGATCCAGACAGGACCAATCAGCCCCAGCATTTT
size: few; V: TRBV30; J: TRBJ2-1; D: TRBD1; CDR3: CAWSVWTGYYNEQFF; DNA: TGTGCCTGGAGTGTCTGGACAGGGTACTACAATGAGCAGTTCTTC
size: NA; V: TRBV3-1/TRBV3-2; J: TRBJ1-1; D: NA; CDR3: CASSSRGNTEAFF; DNA: TGTGCCAGCAGCTCTCGGGGGAACACTGAAGCTTTCTTT
size: NA; V: TRBV7-3; J: TRBJ2-2; D: TRBD2; CDR3: CASSLTPGLAGGELFF; DNA: TGTGCCAGCAGCTTAACACCGGGACTAGCTGGCGGGGAGCTGTTTTTT
size: NA; V: TRBV14; J: TRBJ1-3; D: NA; CDR3: CASISRGGPSGNTIYF; DNA: TGTGCCAGCATCTCAAGGGGGGGCCCCTCTGGAAACACCATATATTTT
size: NA; V: TRBV3-1/TRBV3-2; J: TRBJ2-1; D: TRBD2; CDR3: CASSHRGGLSYNEQFF; DNA: TGTGCCAGCAGCCATCGCGGGGGACTCTCCTACAATGAGCAGTTCTTC
size: NA; V: TRBV7-5; J: TRBJ2-5; D: NA; CDR3: CVRSPLLAGHQETQYF; DNA: TGTGTCAGAAGCCCCCTGCTAGCGGGTCACCAAGAGACCCAGTACTTC
size: NA; V: TRBV6-2/TRBV6-3; J: TRBJ1-1; D: NA; CDR3: CASSAPREAFF; DNA: TGTGCCAGCAGTGCACCAAGGGAAGCTTTCTTT
size: NA; V: TRBV5-1; J: TRBJ1-4; D: NA; CDR3: CASSLEGFNEKLFF; DNA: TGCGCCAGCAGCTTGGAAGGTTTTAATGAAAAACTGTTTTTT
size: NA; V: TRBV12-3/TRBV12-4; J: TRBJ1-4; D: NA; CDR3: CASSLNEKLFF; DNA: TGTGCCAGCAGCCTGAATGAAAAACTGTTTTTT
size: NA; V: TRBV30; J: TRBJ1-2; D: TRBD1; CDR3: CAWNLRTGGSDGYTF; DNA: TGTGCCTGGAACCTCAGGACAGGGGGCTCGGATGGCTACACCTTC
size: NA; V: TRBV2; J: TRBJ2-3; D: TRBD1; CDR3: CASSVAGTGMTDTQYF; DNA: TGTGCCAGCAGTGTTGCCGGGACAGGGATGACAGATACGCAGTATTTT
size: NA; V: TRBV18; J: TRBJ1-1; D: NA; CDR3: CASSPSQGGTEAFF; DNA: TGTGCCAGCTCACCAAGTCAGGGAGGCACTGAAGCTTTCTTT
size: NA; V: TRBV5-1; J: TRBJ2-7; D: NA; CDR3: CASSLENLGEQYF; DNA: TGCGCCAGCAGCTTGGAGAATCTGGGGGAGCAGTACTTC
size: NA; V: TRBV11-2; J: TRBJ1-1; D: NA; CDR3: CASSPGLNTEAFF; DNA: TGTGCCAGCAGCCCGGGCCTGAACACTGAAGCTTTCTTT
size: NA; V: TRBV5-6; J: TRBJ1-3; D: NA; CDR3: CASSLGAGSRGNTIYF; DNA: TGTGCCAGCAGCTTAGGTGCTGGCTCCAGGGGAAACACCATATATTTT
size: NA; V: TRBV7-9; J: TRBJ2-7; D: NA; CDR3: CASTGGREQYF; DNA: TGTGCCAGCACCGGGGGTCGGGAGCAGTACTTC
size: few; V: TRBV2; J: TRBJ1-5; D: NA; CDR3: CASSPPRGGNQPQHF; DNA: TGTGCCAGCAGCCCCCCGAGGGGGGGGAATCAGCCCCAGCATTTT
size: NA; V: TRBV5-1; J: TRBJ2-2; D: NA; CDR3: CASSLLGGRTGELFF; DNA: TGCGCCAGCAGCTTGTTGGGGGGACGAACCGGGGAGCTGTTTTTT
size: NA; V: TRBV5-6; J: TRBJ1-6; D: NA; CDR3: CASSSLTRFSPLHF; DNA: TGTGCCAGCAGCTCCCTGACAAGATTTTCACCCCTCCACTTT
size: NA; V: TRBV7-2; J: TRBJ1-2; D: NA; CDR3: CASTDSSYGYTF; DNA: TGTGCCAGCACGGACAGCTCCTATGGCTACACCTTC
size: NA; V: TRBV21-1; J: TRBJ2-3; D: NA; CDR3: CASRPGADTQYF; DNA: TGTGCCAGCAGACCTGGGGCAGATACGCAGTATTTT
size: NA; V: TRBV4-2; J: TRBJ2-5; D: NA; CDR3: CASSPQPVVQETQYF; DNA: TGTGCCAGCAGCCCGCAACCCGTAGTTCAAGAGACCCAGTACTTC
size: NA; V: TRBV5-1; J: TRBJ1-1; D: NA; CDR3: CASSLGLHISLGRSAADTEAFF; DNA: TGCGCCAGCAGCTTGGGACTTCACATTTCACTGGGGAGGTCGGCGGCGGACACTGAAGCTTTCTTT
size: NA; V: TRBV23-1; J: TRBJ1-4; D: NA; CDR3: CASSQGSNEKLFF; DNA: TGCGCCAGCAGTCAGGGTTCTAATGAAAAACTGTTTTTT
size: NA; V: TRBV7-2; J: TRBJ1-3; D: TRBD1; CDR3: CASSFMTGTGNTIYF; DNA: TGTGCCAGCAGCTTCATGACAGGGACCGGAAACACCATATATTTT
size: NA; V: TRBV18; J: TRBJ2-7; D: NA; CDR3: CASSQGPGTYEQYF; DNA: TGTGCCAGCTCCCAGGGGCCAGGTACCTACGAGCAGTACTTC
size: NA; V: TRBV18; J: TRBJ2-7; D: TRBD2; CDR3: CASSQTSGGAYEQYF; DNA: TGTGCCAGCTCACAGACTAGCGGGGGGGCCTACGAGCAGTACTTC
size: NA; V: TRBV14; J: TRBJ2-7; D: NA; CDR3: CASSVAGTVSYEQYF; DNA: TGTGCCAGCAGCGTAGCCGGGACGGTATCCTACGAGCAGTACTTC
size: NA; V: TRBV10-3; J: TRBJ2-5; D: NA; CDR3: CAISESGQGETQYF; DNA: TGTGCCATCAGTGAGTCGGGGCAGGGGGAGACCCAGTACTTC
size: NA; V: TRBV3-1/TRBV3-2; J: TRBJ1-1; D: NA; CDR3: CASSQGLEAFF; DNA: TGTGCCAGCAGCCAAGGGCTGGAAGCTTTCTTT